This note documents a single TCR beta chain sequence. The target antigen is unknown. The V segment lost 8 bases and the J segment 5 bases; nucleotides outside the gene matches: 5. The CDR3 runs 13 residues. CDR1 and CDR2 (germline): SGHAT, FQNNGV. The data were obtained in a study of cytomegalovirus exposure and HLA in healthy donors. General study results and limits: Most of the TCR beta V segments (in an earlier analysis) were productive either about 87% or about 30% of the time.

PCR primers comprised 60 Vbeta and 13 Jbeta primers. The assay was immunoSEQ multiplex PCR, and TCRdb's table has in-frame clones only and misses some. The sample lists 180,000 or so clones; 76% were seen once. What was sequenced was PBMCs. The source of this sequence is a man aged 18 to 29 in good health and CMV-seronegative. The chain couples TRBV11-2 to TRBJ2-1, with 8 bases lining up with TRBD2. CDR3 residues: CASGGRGDNEQFF. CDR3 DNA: TGTGCCAGCGGGGGGCGGGGGGACAATGAGCAGTTCTTC.